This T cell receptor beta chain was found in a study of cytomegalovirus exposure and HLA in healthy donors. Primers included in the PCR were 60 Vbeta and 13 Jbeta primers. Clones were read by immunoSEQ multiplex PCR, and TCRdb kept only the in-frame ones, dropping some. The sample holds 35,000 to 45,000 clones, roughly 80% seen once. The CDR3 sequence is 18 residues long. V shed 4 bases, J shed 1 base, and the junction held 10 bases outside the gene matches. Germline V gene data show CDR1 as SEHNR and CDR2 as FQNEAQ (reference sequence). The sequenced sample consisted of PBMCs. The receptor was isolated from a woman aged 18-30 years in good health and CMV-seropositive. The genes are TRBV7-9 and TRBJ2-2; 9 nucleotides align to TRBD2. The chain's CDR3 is CASSSAGGLGGNTGELFF. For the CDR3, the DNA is TGTGCCAGCAGCTCAGCGGGGGGTCTCGGCGGGAACACCGGGGAGCTGTTTTTT.